Below, one TCR beta chain is given with its context. Source study methods: Estimates of nucleated cell counts were drawn from the amplification of reference gene primers. Generated by immunoSEQ multiplex PCR, the TCRdb table keeps only in-frame clones and is missing some. V and J calls and clone size follow that table, whereas D and trimming were derived from the DNA. The repertoire has about 300,000 clones, about 87% of them found once; the top ten carry about 1.2%. This entry belongs to a study of blood T cell repertoires in COVID-19. On the study more broadly: The origin of the acute and convalescent COVID-19 samples was the United States, Italy and Spain. Nucleic acid was either cDNA or gDNA, and it came from T cells, B-cell-depleted T cells, or PBMCs.

Germline CDR1 reads GTSNPN; CDR2 reads SVGIG (reference sequence). The CDR3 length is 15 residues. The V and J ends lost 4 bases and 5 bases respectively, with 20 bases between them. The sequenced sample consisted of peripheral blood. The sequence derives from a man aged 70-80 years with acute or convalescent COVID-19. The rearrangement links TRBV30 to TRBJ2-5, with D perhaps matching TRBD2 (7 bases). The CDR3 bases are TGTGCCTGGAATCTTCTAGGGGGGGGCGGGGAGACCCAGTACTTC. This gives the protein CAWNLLGGGGETQYF.